The text below deals with one T cell receptor beta chain. This receptor's antigen is unknown. The input lacks base qualities; no much larger clone sits a single base away. The data stem from a study of T cell responses to AZD1222 COVID-19 vaccine (dated by TCRdb to about 2021). Regarding the study in general: AZD1222 recipients whose second dose came at about 4 weeks and those whose second dose came at about 12 weeks were combined into one group, since spike-specific TCR depth and breadth did not differ between the two schedules. A total of just over 230 trial participants underwent TCR sequencing, of whom 200 to 220 received two doses of AZD1222 and around 25 received two doses of the MenACWY control vaccine. Trial participants were enrolled by age into 18-55, 56-69 and 70-plus year subgroups, with about 150, 27 and 61 TCR-sequenced participants respectively.

The sample's time point label, in plain terms: baseline before first vaccination. The vaccinee samples were drawn from two UK trials, COV001 and COV002, one of which was a single-blind randomized controlled phase 2/3 trial testing AZD1222 (ChAdOx1 nCoV-19) in healthy adults. For TCRbeta chain sequencing, PBMC samples were collected from trial participants at day 0 and at day 28 after the second dose. The CDR3 regions of human TCRbeta chains were analyzed by immunosequencing. From the authors' description of their analysis: Repertoire TCRs were checked for matches against a reference library of SARS-CoV-2-specific TCRs that had been generated using the MIRA antigen-specificity platform. Breadth was defined as the fraction of unique TCRs that were SARS-CoV-2-associated, and depth was defined as the fraction of total T cells that were SARS-CoV-2-associated. Each spike-specific TCR was assigned to its reactive spike region and to a CD4 or CD8 class using the MIRA data. Log10-transformed breadth and depth values were compared by one-way ANOVA with Sidak's multiple comparisons tests. Entries here come from immuneACCESS through TCRdb and include only in-frame sequences with V and J called. Some clones fail to appear in such tables; in the studies checked, an unresolved V gene covers under half of the shortfall, and the cause of the remainder is unknown. V and J calls and clone size are copied from that table; D and trimming were computed from the DNA. The sample table lists 100,000 to 150,000 clones, about 86% of them with a count of one. Roughly 12% of the sample rests with the top ten.

Results and caveats for the whole study, not just this receptor: Participants were mostly white British and included more females than males, and it was suggested by the authors that clonal diversity may have been underestimated. CD4 TCRs associated with the vaccine covered the entire spike protein, and the dominant responses were in regions 160-218 and 743-854. Spike-specific TCR breadth and depth rose significantly after two AZD1222 doses compared with day 0 and with MenACWY recipients. Epitopes outside the regions mutated in the B.1.351 and B.1.1.7 variants were reportedly recognized by nearly half of the unique spike-specific TCRs. In the small 56-69-year group, the increase in depth fell short of significance, most likely because of low power. Conclusions about previously exposed vaccinees are limited, since just five to seven AZD1222 recipients were seropositive for SARS-CoV-2 at baseline. Because no samples from the day 14 peak response were available, repertoires could be characterized only after the peak T cell response.

The CDR3 covers 17 residues, taking in both the cysteine and the phenylalanine. The CDR3 DNA has 51 bases and is translated from base 1. CDR1 and CDR2 were assigned from the germline V gene as MGHRA and YSYEKL. V ends up 4 bases short and J 1 base short, with an unmatched junction base count of 10. Source: peripheral blood, taken on day 0 of AZD1222 vaccination. The sequence came from an adult in good health. The chain is assembled from TRBV4-1 and TRBJ2-7; the junction holds 10 bases that match TRBD2. Here the CDR3 is given as CASSPSPERGGSYEQYF. The base sequence is TGCGCCAGCAGCCCTTCCCCTGAGCGGGGGGGTTCCTACGAGCAGTACTTC.